A selection of T cell receptor beta chains follows, all from one sample in a study of cytomegalovirus exposure and HLA in healthy donors. The assay was immunoSEQ multiplex PCR, and TCRdb's table has in-frame clones only and misses some. The repertoire holds about 170,000 clones, with roughly 80% as singletons. Material: PBMCs. These receptors all come from a woman between 18 and 29 years old in good health and CMV-seronegative. Both conserved end residues are part of each CDR3. The D gene is left open where the match is weak. Size tells how often a clone was seen (once, few, many) or the class of an expanded clone, and some rows leave it out.

-,TRBD2,TRBV2,TRBJ2-1,CASSASGTTNEQFF,TGTGCCAGCAGTGCTAGCGGGACTACGAATGAGCAGTTCTTC
-,-,TRBV7-2,TRBJ2-7,CASSLVHAFEPAYEQYF,TGTGCCAGCAGCTTAGTCCACGCGTTCGAGCCTGCCTACGAGCAGTACTTC
-,TRBD1,TRBV29-1,TRBJ1-1,CSVGTALNTEAFF,TGCAGCGTGGGGACAGCTTTGAACACTGAAGCTTTCTTT
-,-,TRBV10-1,TRBJ2-7,CASSDDGAGVYEQYF,TGCGCCAGCAGTGATGACGGGGCAGGGGTCTACGAGCAGTACTTC
-,TRBD2,TRBV28,TRBJ2-5,CASSLYVSGRANEQYF,TGTGCCAGCAGTTTATACGTTAGCGGGAGGGCCAATGAGCAGTACTTC
few,-,TRBV5-1,TRBJ1-5,CASSIGGAQPQHF,TGCGCCAGCAGCATCGGGGGGGCGCAGCCCCAGCATTTT
-,-,TRBV27,TRBJ1-1,CASSLSGAKKAFF,TGTGCCAGCAGTTTATCGGGGGCCAAAAAAGCTTTCTTT
-,TRBD2,TRBV4-3,TRBJ2-7,CASSRRGTSDYEQYF,TGCGCCAGCAGCCGGCGCGGGACTAGCGACTACGAGCAGTACTTC
-,-,TRBV27,TRBJ2-3,CASRIGSLPDTQYF,TGTGCCAGCAGAATTGGTAGCCTGCCGGATACGCAGTATTTT
-,-,TRBV2,TRBJ1-1,CASRDLTEAFF,TGTGCCAGCAGGGACTTAACTGAAGCTTTCTTT
-,-,TRBV2,TRBJ1-1,CASSRQETTEAFF,TGTGCCAGCAGTCGACAGGAGACCACTGAAGCTTTCTTT
-,-,TRBV7-2,TRBJ1-1,CASRRTGNTEAFF,TGTGCCAGCAGACGTACAGGGAACACTGAAGCTTTCTTT
-,TRBD2,TRBV2,TRBJ2-3,CASSERLADTDTQYF,TGTGCCAGCAGCGAGAGGCTAGCGGACACAGATACGCAGTATTTT
-,-,TRBV28,TRBJ2-5,CASSLSFGLFRETQYF,TGTGCCAGCAGTTTATCGTTTGGGCTATTTAGAGAGACCCAGTACTTC
-,TRBD1,TRBV12-5,TRBJ1-2,CASARAGGRRGHSILYGYTF,TGTGCTAGTGCTCGTGCAGGGGGTCGGCGGGGACACTCGATACTCTATGGCTACACCTTC
-,-,TRBV28,TRBJ1-3,CASNLPGLGSGNTIYF,TGTGCCAGCAACCTGCCGGGACTTGGCTCTGGAAACACCATATATTTT
-,TRBD1,TRBV7-8,TRBJ2-7,CASSLDRGTYEQYF,TGTGCCAGCAGCTTAGACAGGGGTACCTACGAGCAGTACTTC
-,TRBD1,TRBV11-2,TRBJ2-7,CASSSWGTGYEQYF,TGTGCCAGCAGCTCATGGGGGACAGGCTACGAGCAGTACTTC
-,TRBD1,TRBV10-3,TRBJ2-7,CAISGSTGTGGVYEQYF,TGTGCCATCAGTGGTTCGACCGGGACAGGGGGCGTCTACGAGCAGTACTTC
-,-,TRBV13,TRBJ1-1,CASSLIRTEAFF,TGTGCCAGCAGCTTAATCCGCACTGAAGCTTTCTTT
few,-,TRBV19,TRBJ1-4,CASTDQGRATNEKLFF,TGTGCCAGTACCGATCAGGGGCGAGCAACTAATGAAAAACTGTTTTTT
-,TRBD2,TRBV19,TRBJ2-2,CASSPHLRPGLAGVGRGGELFF,TGTGCCAGTAGTCCACACCTCCGACCGGGACTAGCGGGAGTCGGGAGAGGCGGGGAGCTGTTTTTT
few,TRBD2,TRBV6-1,TRBJ2-3,CASSEVKREATDTQYF,TGTGCCAGCAGTGAAGTCAAGCGGGAGGCCACAGATACGCAGTATTTT
-,TRBD2,TRBV19,TRBJ2-1,CASRRGLAGVDSYNEQFF,TGTGCCAGTAGACGGGGACTAGCGGGAGTCGACTCCTACAATGAGCAGTTCTTC
few,-,TRBV6-6,TRBJ1-1,CASSYTRLNTEAFF,TGTGCCAGCAGTTACACCAGATTGAACACTGAAGCTTTCTTT
-,TRBD2,TRBV5-1,TRBJ2-7,CASSSGRARYDEQYF,TGCGCCAGCAGCAGCGGGAGGGCCAGGTATGACGAGCAGTACTTC
-,TRBD2,TRBV29-1,TRBJ2-1,CSGGTSGMGEQFF,TGCAGCGGTGGGACTAGCGGGATGGGTGAGCAGTTCTTC
-,-,TRBV11-2,TRBJ2-7,CASSLDPGGPYEQYF,TGTGCCAGCAGCTTAGACCCCGGGGGTCCCTACGAGCAGTACTTC
-,-,TRBV2,TRBJ2-2,CASNRLSVGTGELFF,TGTGCCAGCAATCGACTCTCTGTTGGCACCGGGGAGCTGTTTTTT
-,TRBD1,TRBV6-1,TRBJ1-2,CASLWTGGAGYTF,TGTGCCAGCTTGTGGACAGGGGGAGCTGGCTACACCTTC
-,-,TRBV9,TRBJ1-2,CASSERAGYGYTF,TGTGCCAGCAGCGAACGGGCGGGCTATGGCTACACCTTC
-,-,TRBV21-1,TRBJ2-7,CASSNSFYEQYF,TGTGCCAGCAGCAATAGTTTCTACGAGCAGTACTTC
-,TRBD1,TRBV5-6,TRBJ2-7,CASSLGGTVSYEQYF,TGTGCCAGCAGCTTGGGAGGGACAGTTTCTTACGAGCAGTACTTC
-,-,TRBV29-1,TRBJ2-5,CSVEIAVQETQYF,TGCAGCGTTGAAATAGCAGTCCAAGAGACCCAGTACTTC
-,-,TRBV15,TRBJ2-7,CATSKPTRLYNEQYF,TGTGCCACCAGCAAACCTACGAGGCTATATAACGAGCAGTACTTC
-,-,TRBV27,TRBJ2-7,CASSFLGHGTSYEQYF,TGTGCCAGCAGTTTCTTGGGACATGGGACCTCCTACGAGCAGTACTTC
-,TRBD1,TRBV25-1,TRBJ1-2,CASSEVGQGRYGYTF,TGTGCCAGCAGTGAGGTAGGACAGGGGAGATATGGCTACACCTTC
-,-,TRBV5-1,TRBJ2-6,CASSSGPSGANVLTF,TGCGCCAGCAGTTCTGGGCCGTCTGGGGCCAACGTCCTGACTTTC
-,-,TRBV7-9,TRBJ1-3,CASDTGVGNTIYF,TGTGCCTCAGACACGGGAGTAGGAAACACCATATATTTT
-,-,TRBV19,TRBJ1-5,CASSIYTSNQPQHF,TGTGCCAGTAGTATATACACTAGCAATCAGCCCCAGCATTTT
-,-,TRBV27,TRBJ2-1,CASTQRLDNEQFF,TGTGCCAGCACCCAAAGACTAGACAATGAGCAGTTCTTC
few,TRBD1,TRBV29-1,TRBJ1-5,CSVASGGGNQPQHF,TGCAGCGTTGCCTCAGGGGGAGGCAATCAGCCCCAGCATTTT
-,TRBD1,TRBV29-1,TRBJ1-1,CSVEVTGVYAAAFF,TGCAGCGTTGAAGTTACAGGGGTCTACGCCGCAGCTTTCTTT
-,TRBD2,TRBV5-1,TRBJ2-7,CASSGASGSFDEQYF,TGCGCCAGCAGCGGGGCTAGCGGGAGTTTCGACGAGCAGTACTTC
few,-,TRBV7-7,TRBJ2-2,CASSRGSGELFF,TGTGCTAGCTCCAGGGGTTCCGGGGAGCTGTTTTTT
-,-,TRBV11-1,TRBJ2-1,CASSPRTRTNYNEQFF,TGTGCCAGCAGCCCACGGACAAGGACAAACTACAATGAGCAGTTCTTC
-,TRBD1,TRBV28,TRBJ1-1,CASSPQQGDTEAFF,TGTGCCAGCAGCCCCCAACAGGGGGACACTGAAGCTTTCTTT
once,-,TRBV19,TRBJ2-3,CATGGQSTDTQYF,TGTGCCACCGGCGGACAGAGCACAGATACGCAGTATTTT
-,-,TRBV18,TRBJ2-7,CASSLLPYEQYF,TGTGCCAGCTCACTACTGCCCTACGAGCAGTACTTC
-,-,TRBV7-2,TRBJ1-3,CASSLGRGSGNTIYF,TGTGCCAGCAGCTTAGGAAGAGGGTCCGGGAACACCATATATTTT
-,-,TRBV6-4,TRBJ1-1,CATRGRFMPRKKAFF,TGTGCCACCCGGGGTAGGTTCATGCCCCGGAAGAAAGCTTTCTTT
-,TRBD2,TRBV2,TRBJ2-7,CASSESGSGVEQYF,TGTGCCAGCAGTGAAAGCGGGAGTGGGGTCGAGCAGTACTTC
-,-,TRBV9,TRBJ1-1,CASTRGQKNTEAFF,TGTGCCAGCACCCGTGGACAGAAGAACACTGAAGCTTTCTTT
-,TRBD2,TRBV7-7,TRBJ2-1,CASSLAVLAGAEQFF,TGTGCTAGCAGCTTAGCTGTGCTAGCGGGAGCTGAGCAGTTCTTC
few,TRBD2,TRBV11-3,TRBJ2-1,CASSSHATSGYNEQFF,TGTGCCAGCAGCTCCCACGCGACTAGCGGGTACAATGAGCAGTTCTTC
-,TRBD2,TRBV6-5,TRBJ2-1,CASSGRAGDYNEQFF,TGTGCCAGCAGCGGACGGGCGGGAGATTACAATGAGCAGTTCTTC
-,-,TRBV6-6,TRBJ2-7,CASSSGRRPSYEQYF,TGTGCCAGCAGTAGTGGGCGGAGGCCTTCCTACGAGCAGTACTTC
-,TRBD2,TRBV7-2,TRBJ2-7,CASTLSGGAYEQYF,TGTGCCAGCACCCTATCGGGAGGGGCCTACGAGCAGTACTTC
few,-,TRBV6-4,TRBJ2-3,CASSDRQSGADTQYF,TGTGCCAGCAGTGACAGGCAATCGGGGGCAGATACGCAGTATTTT